This T cell receptor (beta chain) was identified in a study of blood T cell repertoires in COVID-19. Turning to the study itself: Acute and convalescent COVID-19 samples came from the United States, Italy and Spain. Nucleic acid was either cDNA or gDNA, and it came from T cells, B-cell-depleted T cells, or PBMCs.

This CDR3 contains 16 residues. The V gene's germline CDR1 is SSHAT and CDR2 FNYEAQ (reference sequence). Germline trimming cut 0 bases from V and 6 bases from J; bases unmatched to any gene: 8. Study processing details: Amplified reference gene primers provided the basis for estimating nucleated cell counts. The protocol was immunoSEQ multiplex PCR, while the TCRdb copy is restricted to in-frame clones and leaves out a portion. V and J calls and clone size are given by that table; D and trimming were obtained from the DNA. The profile shows 140,000 to 150,000 clones, 75% to 85% of them singletons. The sample was peripheral blood. The receptor comes from a man aged 55 to 70 with active or convalescent COVID-19. The V and J genes are TRBV7-7 and TRBJ2-5; 9 bases agree with TRBD1. CDR3 nucleotide sequence: TGTGCCAGCAGCTTAGCACACAGGGGGCGCGTGAAGACCCAGTACTTC. This gives the protein CASSLAHRGRVKTQYF.